Following are 2 T cell receptor beta chains from one sample sequenced in a study of blood T cell repertoires in COVID-19. Produced via immunoSEQ multiplex PCR; TCRdb's table is partial and in-frame only. The sample holds some 50,000 clones; approximately 81% are singletons and the top ten take around 2.7%. The material sequenced was peripheral blood. The source is a man aged 50 to 60 with acute or convalescent COVID-19.

The CDR3 loop is CASSPQGSGQPQHF. The CDR3 coding sequence is TGTGCCAGTAGTCCCCAGGGAAGTGGACAGCCCCAGCATTTT. V usage is TRBV19 and J usage is TRBJ1-5, with a weak D call TRBD1 (5 bases). V gave up 5 bases and J gave up 7 bases, with 15 bases separating them. This CDR3 spans 14 amino acids. Germline V lookup: CDR1 LNHDA, CDR2 SQIVND (reference sequence).

The V and J genes are TRBV18 and TRBJ1-3; no clear D gene. The germline V and J ends were trimmed by 3 bases and 0 bases, with 12 bases remaining between them. This CDR3 contains 16 residues. Germline V gene data show CDR1 as KGHSH and CDR2 as LQKENI. This CDR3 is CASSPGSPHSGNTIYF. The DNA for the CDR3 is TGTGCCAGCTCACCGGGCAGCCCTCACTCTGGAAACACCATATATTTT. The variable domain in full, completed from reference TRBV18 and TRBJ1-3, reads NAGVMQNPRHLVRRRGQEARLRCSPMKGHSHVYWYRQLPEEGLKFMVYLQKENIIDESGMPKERFSAEFPKEGPSILRIQQVVRGDSAAYFCASSPGSPHSGNTIYFGEGSWLTVV.